This entry lists 29 T cell receptor beta chains sequenced from one sample in a study of cytomegalovirus exposure and HLA in healthy donors. PCR was performed using 60 Vbeta and 13 Jbeta primers. TCRdb's copy holds only in-frame clones and misses some; the assay was immunoSEQ multiplex PCR. The sample carries 90,000 to 100,000 clones, about two thirds recorded once. The sequenced sample was PBMCs. These TCRs come from a boy aged 5-17 years in good health and CMV-seropositive.

This clone was counted between two and nine times. This sequence joins TRBV11-2 and TRBJ1-1, with a tentative D call TRBD1 (6 bases). The V and J ends lost 6 bases and 0 bases respectively, with 17 bases between them. Germline loops: CDR1 SGHAT, CDR2 FQNNGV. The CDR3 length is 16 residues. In DNA form, the CDR3 reads TGTGCCAGCAGGACAGACCGGGGGGCCCTGAACACTGAAGCTTTCTTT. Translation gives CASRTDRGALNTEAFF.

The gene calls are TRBV11-2 and TRBJ2-2; perhaps TRBD1 as D (6 bases). Germline V gene data show CDR1 as SGHAT and CDR2 as FQNNGV. The CDR3 covers 16 residues. Trimming took off 1 base at V and 2 bases at J, with 11 bases between the two ends. The chain's CDR3 is CASSLVDRRNTGELFF. The CDR3 DNA reads as TGTGCCAGCAGCTTAGTTGACAGGAGAAACACCGGGGAGCTGTTTTTT. Variable domain in full (rest from reference TRBV11-2 and TRBJ2-2): EAGVAQSPRYKIIEKRQSVAFWCNPISGHATLYWYQQILGQGPKLLIQFQNNGVVDDSQLPKDRFSAERLKGVDSTLKIQPAKLEDSAVYLCASSLVDRRNTGELFFGEGSRLTVL.

The chain is built from TRBV6-5 and TRBJ2-1; 7 nucleotides line up with TRBD2. Unmatched junction bases numbered 6, after V lost 2 bases and J lost 5 bases. This CDR3 spans 15 amino acids. Germline assignment: CDR1 MNHEY and CDR2 SVGAGI. The CDR3, as DNA: TGTGCCAGCAGTTACAGCGGACTAGATCACAATGAGCAGTTCTTC. Translated: CASSYSGLDHNEQFF.

Remarks on this clone: One end of the junction fails to match germline, which may point to a read error. The V and J genes are TRBV29-1 and TRBJ1-2, with 12 nucleotides matching TRBD1. Germline CDR1 SQVTM, CDR2 ANQGSEA. The CDR3 loop spans 13 amino acids. CDR3 residues: CSVPGQGAPGYPF. The CDR3 region has the DNA TGCAGCGTACCGGGACAGGGGGCGCCCGGCTACCCCTTC.

The chain couples TRBV5-3 to TRBJ1-2; TRBD1 might be the D (6 bases). TRBV5-3 is an open reading frame whose function is uncertain. CDR3 size: 14 residues. V was trimmed by 1 base and J by 8 bases, leaving 15 bases between them. The CDR3 here is CARSLPGAGRGYTF. In DNA form, the CDR3 reads TGTGCCAGAAGCTTGCCAGGGGCTGGTCGAGGCTACACCTTC.

The chain links TRBV18 to TRBJ2-7, with D perhaps TRBD2 (5 bases). Trimming pared 0 bases from V and 9 bases from J, leaving 18 bases between. The germline gives CDR1 KGHSH, CDR2 LQKENI. The CDR3 covers 15 residues. CDR3 nucleotide sequence: TGTGCCAGCTCACCACCAACGGAGGCTGGTAGTGTGCAGTACTTC. Translation gives CASSPPTEAGSVQYF.

The chain combines TRBV27 with TRBJ2-7, with TRBD2 matching over 8 bases. The CDR3 is 21 residues long. CDR1 and CDR2 from the germline V gene are MNHEY and SMNVEV (reference sequence). V shed 3 bases and J 2 bases; nucleotides not matched to a gene: 24. CDR3 DNA sequence: TGTGCCAGCAGTTTTGAGGGTCCGGGGCGGGGGGCCCTCCCTGCCACCTACGAGCAGTACTTC. Its translation: CASSFEGPGRGALPATYEQYF.

This chain uses TRBV5-1 with TRBJ1-4; D might be TRBD1 (5 bases). The CDR3 extends over 16 amino acids. CDR1 and CDR2 (germline): SGHRS, YFSETQ. V dropped 0 bases and J dropped 8 bases, with 17 bases sitting between them. For the CDR3, the DNA is TGCGCCAGCAGCTTGGCGGGGGGGGTCAAGATGGAAAAACTGTTTTTT. Translated: CASSLAGGVKMEKLFF.

CDR3 region: CASSGLGSGRVDEQFF. The CDR3 region has the DNA TGTGCCAGCAGCGGCCTGGGTAGCGGGAGGGTAGATGAGCAGTTCTTC. J is TRBJ2-1 and V is TRBV7-2, with 11 bases lining up with TRBD2. The trim removed 5 bases at V and 8 bases at J, leaving 11 bases unmatched. The CDR3 has 16 amino acids. The germline V gene encodes CDR1 SGHTA and CDR2 FQGNSA. Supplemented by reference TRBV7-2 and TRBJ2-1, the full variable domain reads GAGVSQSPSNKVTEKGKDVELRCDPISGHTALYWYRQSLGQGLEFLIYFQGNSAPDKSGLPSDRFSAERTGGSVSTLTIQRTQQEDSAVYLCASSGLGSGRVDEQFFGPGTRLTVL.

The genes are TRBV7-9 and TRBJ2-3, with TRBD2 identical over 10 bases. Germline trimming cut 2 bases from V and 4 bases from J; bases unmatched to any gene: 6. CDR3 length: 16 amino acids. From germline, CDR1 is SEHNR and CDR2 FQNEAQ (reference sequence). CDR3 in DNA: TGTGCCAGCAGCTTAAGAGCGGGGGGGCGGGCAGATACGCAGTATTTT. It specifies CASSLRAGGRADTQYF.

This clone has just one count. The rearrangement joins TRBV6-4 to TRBJ2-1; 7 nucleotides align to TRBD2. The V and J ends lost 2 bases and 4 bases, in that order; junction bases with no gene match: 2. The CDR3 is 14 residues long. Germline V gene sequence: CDR1 MRHNA, CDR2 SNTAGT. The CDR3 loop reads CASSDRAGYNEQFF. CDR3 sequence (DNA): TGTGCCAGCAGTGACAGAGCGGGGTACAATGAGCAGTTCTTC.

This rearrangement joins TRBV2 to TRBJ1-1; D is possibly TRBD1 (6 bases). CDR3 size: 16 residues. The V gene's germline CDR1 is SNHLY and CDR2 FYNNEI. Trimming took 9 bases from V and 4 from J, leaving 24 bases between them. CDR3 protein: CASKQLGQLPGTEAFF. CDR3 bases: TGTGCCAGTAAGCAGTTAGGACAGCTCCCGGGCACTGAAGCTTTCTTT.

The V and J genes are TRBV6-1 and TRBJ2-3; tentative D call: TRBD1 (6 bases). Germline CDR1 reads MNHNS; CDR2 reads SASEGT. The V gene lost 6 bases and the J gene lost 5 bases, with 18 bases spanning the gap. This CDR3 region has 15 residues. CDR3 DNA sequence: TGTGCCAGCAGAGCAGGTTCGAAGACAGGAGATACGCAGTATTTT. Translation: CASRAGSKTGDTQYF.

The table lists this clone with a few counts. V and J are TRBV5-1 and TRBJ1-1; TRBD1 is a possible D gene (6 bases). Per the germline V gene, CDR1 is SGHRS and CDR2 is YFSETQ. The V end was cut by 4 bases, the J end by 7 bases, with 14 bases between. This CDR3 comprises 13 residues. CDR3 amino acids: CASSTDGQFEAFF. The CDR3, as DNA: TGCGCCAGCAGCACCGACGGACAGTTTGAAGCTTTCTTT.

The chain employs TRBV20-1 and TRBJ2-5; no firm D call. The germline V gene has CDR1 DFQATT and CDR2 SNEGSKA (reference sequence). Trimming took off 7 bases at V and 5 bases at J, with 11 bases between the two ends. This CDR3 contains 11 residues. The CDR3 spells CSGKLVETQYF. CDR3 coding DNA: TGCAGTGGAAAACTCGTTGAGACCCAGTACTTC.

This chain uses TRBV7-2 with TRBJ2-4, with 9 nucleotides matching TRBD1. Germline CDR1 reads SGHTA; CDR2 reads FQGNSA. The trim removed 1 base at V and 7 bases at J, leaving 2 bases unmatched. This CDR3 region has 14 residues. Written as DNA, the CDR3 is TGTGCCAGCAGCTTAGGCGGACAGGGGAACATTCAGTACTTC. It translates to CASSLGGQGNIQYF. The full variable domain, rest sourced from reference TRBV7-2 and TRBJ2-4, is GAGVSQSPSNKVTEKGKDVELRCDPISGHTALYWYRQSLGQGLEFLIYFQGNSAPDKSGLPSDRFSAERTGGSVSTLTIQRTQQEDSAVYLCASSLGGQGNIQYFGAGTRLSVL.

The gene calls are TRBV4-3 and TRBJ1-1; a possible D gene is TRBD1 (6 bases). The CDR3 totals 14 residues. V lost 8 bases, J lost 3 bases, and 16 bases lay in between. CDR1 LGHNA and CDR2 YSLEER come from the germline V gene. In DNA form, the CDR3 reads TGCGCCAGCTCTCGGGGGGGCCGAGACACTGAAGCTTTCTTT. Protein sequence: CASSRGGRDTEAFF.

The rearrangement joins TRBV19 to TRBJ2-5, with a tentative D call TRBD1 (6 bases). Trimming stripped 8 bases from V and 5 bases from J, with 18 bases between. The CDR3 contains 14 residues. The V gene's germline CDR1 is LNHDA and CDR2 SQIVND (reference sequence). The CDR3 is CASRSQGFSETQYF. The CDR3 DNA is TGTGCCAGTCGGAGCCAGGGGTTTTCGGAGACCCAGTACTTC.

J is TRBJ2-1 and V is TRBV5-6; possibly TRBD2 for D (6 bases). CDR3 length: 11 amino acids. CDR1 is SGHDT, CDR2 YYEEEE, per germline. The germline V and J ends were trimmed by 6 bases and 15 bases, with 16 bases remaining between them. The CDR3 coding sequence is TGTGCCAGCATCAGTTACTCTAGCGCGTTCTTC. As protein: CASISYSSAFF.

This chain joins TRBV7-9 and TRBJ2-3; 9 bases align to TRBD1. Looked up from germline, CDR1 is SEHNR and CDR2 is FQNEAQ (reference sequence). This CDR3 has 14 amino acids. V was clipped by 5 bases and J by 4 bases; unmatched bases: 4. The CDR3 reads CASSQQGAPDTQYF. The CDR3 region has the DNA TGTGCCAGCAGCCAACAGGGGGCCCCAGATACGCAGTATTTT.

The rearrangement links TRBV27 to TRBJ1-5; perhaps TRBD1 as D (6 bases). The CDR3 runs 13 residues. Per germline, CDR1 MNHEY and CDR2 SMNVEV (reference sequence). V was pared by 5 bases and J by 6 bases, with 11 bases between. The CDR3 spells CASSNRDLQPQHF. CDR3 sequence (DNA): TGTGCCAGCAGTAACAGGGATCTTCAGCCCCAGCATTTT.

V and J are TRBV7-6 and TRBJ2-6, with 9 nucleotides matching TRBD2. The CDR3 extends over 17 amino acids. The germline CDR1 and CDR2 sequences are SGHVS and FNYEAQ. The J segment lost 1 base and the V segment lost 3 bases, leaving 4 bases of the junction unmatched. As DNA, the CDR3 is TGTGCCAGCAGCTTGTCGCGGGGGGGATCTGGGGCCAACGTCCTGACTTTC. Translating it yields CASSLSRGGSGANVLTF.

The chain is built from TRBV5-6 and TRBJ2-5; a possible D gene is TRBD1 (5 bases). Germline V lookup: CDR1 SGHDT, CDR2 YYEEEE. The length of the CDR3 is 16 residues. With 0 bases removed from V and 0 bases from J, the gap between germline ends came to 12 bases. The CDR3: CASSLAGHNYQETQYF. The CDR3 DNA sequence: TGTGCCAGCAGCTTGGCCGGACACAACTACCAAGAGACCCAGTACTTC. The full variable domain, rest sourced from reference TRBV5-6 and TRBJ2-5, is DAGVTQSPTHLIKTRGQQVTLRCSPKSGHDTVSWYQQALGQGPQFIFQYYEEEERQRGNFPDRFSGHQFPNYSSELNVNALLLGDSALYLCASSLAGHNYQETQYFGPGTRLLVL.

CDR3 coding DNA: TGTGCCAGCTCACCTCTCGACAGGCCAACGGTCGGCGAGCAGTACTTC. Encoded protein: CASSPLDRPTVGEQYF. The chain joins TRBV18 to TRBJ2-7; TRBD1 is a possible D gene (6 bases). Germline CDR1 reads KGHSH; CDR2 reads LQKENI. CDR3 length equals 16 residues. The V end was cut by 3 bases, the J end by 6 bases, with 21 bases between.

This clone was seen more than once but under ten times. The V and J genes are TRBV19 and TRBJ2-1; 8 bases match TRBD1. Unmatched junction bases numbered 7, after V lost 7 bases and J lost 5 bases. CDR3 length: 14 residues. Germline V gene sequence: CDR1 LNHDA, CDR2 SQIVND (reference sequence). The CDR3 DNA follows: TGTGCCAGTACGGCGACAGGGGAGAACAATGAGCAGTTCTTC. This gives the protein CASTATGENNEQFF.

The chain carries TRBV6-5 and TRBJ2-7; 7 bases fit TRBD2. This CDR3 is built from 13 residues. V shed 6 bases and J 2 bases; nucleotides not matched to a gene: 4. Germline CDR1 MNHEY, CDR2 SVGAGI. CDR3 residues: CASSPGGTYEQYF. As DNA, the CDR3 is TGTGCCAGCAGCCCCGGGGGGACCTACGAGCAGTACTTC.

The chain employs TRBV6-5 and TRBJ1-1; D ambiguous. CDR1 is MNHEY and CDR2 is SVGAGI in the germline V gene. V was pared by 2 bases and J by 0 bases, with 7 bases between. This CDR3 has 14 amino acids. This CDR3 is CASSYRRVNTEAFF. DNA of the CDR3: TGTGCCAGCAGTTACAGGCGGGTGAACACTGAAGCTTTCTTT.

This clone came up a few times. The chain recombines TRBV2 with TRBJ1-6, with TRBD1 as a possible D gene (5 bases). The CDR3 sequence is 14 residues long. Per germline, CDR1 SNHLY and CDR2 FYNNEI. Trimming pared 5 bases from V and 7 bases from J, leaving 12 bases between. CDR3: CASSKGTENSPLHF. Here the CDR3 DNA reads TGTGCCAGCAGTAAAGGGACTGAGAATTCACCCCTCCACTTT.

This chain uses TRBV30 with TRBJ1-2; 8 positions agree with TRBD1. CDR1 is GTSNPN, CDR2 SVGIG, per germline (reference sequence). V lost 3 bases to trimming and J lost 3 bases; unmatched junction nucleotides: 9. The CDR3 length is 15 residues. In DNA, the CDR3 is TGTGCCTGGAGCGGGATGGACAGGGACCACTATGGCTACACCTTC. Its translation is CAWSGMDRDHYGYTF.